The T cell receptor (beta chain) described here comes from a study of beta chain features in type 1 diabetes. As for the study in general: In all, around 100,000,000 sorted cells from all samples were analyzed. General observations from the study: VDJ junctions in type 1 diabetes patients carried more deletions and fewer insertions. These data did not resolve whether HLA type affects TCRB rearrangement. Patients with Type 1 diabetes showed moderately but significantly shorter TCRB CDR3s in all four CD4+ subsets.

This clone was observed a single time. Antigen specificity is unknown. All of the isolated RNA was reverse transcribed, so expressed TCRB transcripts were sequenced. Some clones are missing from TCRdb's copy, which holds only in-frame ones; the method was immunoSEQ multiplex PCR. The sample shows roughly 24,000 clones, around 57% of them seen only once. The V gene's germline CDR1 is GTSNPN and CDR2 SVGIG (reference sequence). Trimming removed 0 bases from V and 1 base from J, with 6 bases in between. The CDR3 loop spans 13 amino acids. The sequence derives from a young man with type 1 diabetes. This chain connects TRBV30 to TRBJ1-1; D uncertain. The sample was stem cell memory CD4+ T cells from blood. CDR3 sequence reads: CAWSVQPNTEAFF. CDR3 coding DNA: TGTGCCTGGAGTGTACAGCCGAACACTGAAGCTTTCTTT.